This T cell receptor (beta chain) originates from a study of shared clonotypes between healthy human individuals. Sequencing used immunoSEQ multiplex PCR; TCRdb keeps in-frame clones, though not all of them. Here the sample spans about 1.1 million clones, approximately 75% being singletons. HIV-negative, healthy adults without recent acute infections or vaccinations were the donors. Trimming took off 3 bases at V and 4 bases at J, with 8 bases between the two ends. Germline V gene lookup returns CDR1 SGHNT and CDR2 YYREEE (reference sequence). This CDR3 comprises 12 residues. Material: memory CD4+ T cells from PBMCs. Sample subset: CD45RA-negative fraction. This clonotype was obtained from a man between 18 and 29 years old in good health. Some clones in this sample may be carry-over from other donors' samples. The V call is TRBV5-4, the J call TRBJ2-7, with unresolved D. CDR3 DNA: TGTGCCAGCAGCTCAGTCCCATACGAGCAGTACTTC. Translating gives CASSSVPYEQYF.